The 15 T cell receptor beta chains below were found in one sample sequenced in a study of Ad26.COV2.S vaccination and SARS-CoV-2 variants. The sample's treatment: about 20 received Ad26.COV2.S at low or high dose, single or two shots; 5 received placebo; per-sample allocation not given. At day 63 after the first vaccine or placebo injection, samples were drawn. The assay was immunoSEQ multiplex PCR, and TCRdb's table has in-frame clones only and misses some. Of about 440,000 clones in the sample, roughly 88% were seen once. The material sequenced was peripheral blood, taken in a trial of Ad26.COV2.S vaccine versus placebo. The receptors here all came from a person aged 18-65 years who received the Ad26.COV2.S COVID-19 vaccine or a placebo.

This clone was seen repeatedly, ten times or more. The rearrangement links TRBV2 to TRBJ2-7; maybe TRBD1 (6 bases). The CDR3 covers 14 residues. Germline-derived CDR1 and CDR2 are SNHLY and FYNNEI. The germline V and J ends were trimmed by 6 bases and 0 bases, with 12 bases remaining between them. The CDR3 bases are TGTGCCAGCAGGGTCGACAGGCTCTCCTACGAGCAGTACTTC. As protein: CASRVDRLSYEQYF.

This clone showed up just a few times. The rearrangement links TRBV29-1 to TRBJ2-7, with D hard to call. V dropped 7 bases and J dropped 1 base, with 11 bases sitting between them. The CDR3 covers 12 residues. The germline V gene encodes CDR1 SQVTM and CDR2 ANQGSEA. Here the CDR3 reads CSATRASYEQYF. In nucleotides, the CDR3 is TGCAGCGCGACCCGGGCGTCCTACGAGCAGTACTTC.

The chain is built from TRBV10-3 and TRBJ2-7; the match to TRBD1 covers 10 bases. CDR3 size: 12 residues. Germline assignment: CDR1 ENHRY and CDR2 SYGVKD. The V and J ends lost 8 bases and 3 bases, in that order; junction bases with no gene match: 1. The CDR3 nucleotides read TGTGCCATCGGGACAGGGGACTACGAGCAGTACTTC. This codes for CAIGTGDYEQYF.

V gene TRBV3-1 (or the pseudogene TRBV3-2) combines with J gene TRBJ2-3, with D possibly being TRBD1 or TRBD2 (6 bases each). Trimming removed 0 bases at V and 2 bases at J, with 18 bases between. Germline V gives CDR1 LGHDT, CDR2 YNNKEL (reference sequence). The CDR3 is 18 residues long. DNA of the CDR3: TGTGCCAGCAGCCAAGAGCCCTGGGGGCGGGGAAACACAGATACGCAGTATTTT. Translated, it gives CASSQEPWGRGNTDTQYF.

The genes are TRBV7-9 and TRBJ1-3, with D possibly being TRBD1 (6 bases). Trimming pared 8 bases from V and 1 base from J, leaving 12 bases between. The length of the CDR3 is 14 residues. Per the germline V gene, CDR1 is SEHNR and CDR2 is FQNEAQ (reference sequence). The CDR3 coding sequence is TGTGCCAGCGCCCCTGGACAGTCTGGAAACACCATATATTTT. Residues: CASAPGQSGNTIYF.

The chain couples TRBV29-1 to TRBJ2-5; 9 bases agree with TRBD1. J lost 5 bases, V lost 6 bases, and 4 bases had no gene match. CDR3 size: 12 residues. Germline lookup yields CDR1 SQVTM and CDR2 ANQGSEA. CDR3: CSVGTGWETQYF. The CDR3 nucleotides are TGCAGCGTGGGGACAGGGTGGGAGACCCAGTACTTC.

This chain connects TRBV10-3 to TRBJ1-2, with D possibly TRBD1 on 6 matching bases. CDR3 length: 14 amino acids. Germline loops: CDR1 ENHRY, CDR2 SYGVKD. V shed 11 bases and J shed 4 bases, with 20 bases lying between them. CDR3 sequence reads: CASSVSGGVYGYTF. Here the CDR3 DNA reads TGTGCCTCCTCCGTCAGTGGGGGCGTCTATGGCTACACCTTC.

The CDR3 is CASSEGTGVGYGYTF. Here the CDR3 DNA reads TGTGCCAGCAGTGAGGGGACAGGGGTGGGCTATGGCTACACCTTC. The chain couples TRBV6-1 to TRBJ1-2; the match to TRBD1 covers 10 bases. CDR1 is MNHNS and CDR2 is SASEGT in the germline V gene. The CDR3 runs 15 residues. Unmatched junction bases numbered 5, after V lost 3 bases and J lost 4 bases.

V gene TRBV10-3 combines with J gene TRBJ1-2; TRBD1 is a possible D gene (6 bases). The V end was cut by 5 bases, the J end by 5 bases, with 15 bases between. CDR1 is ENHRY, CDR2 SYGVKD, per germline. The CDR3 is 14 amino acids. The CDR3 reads CAISNRGDRYGYTF. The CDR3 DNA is TGTGCCATCAGTAATAGGGGGGACCGGTATGGCTACACCTTC.

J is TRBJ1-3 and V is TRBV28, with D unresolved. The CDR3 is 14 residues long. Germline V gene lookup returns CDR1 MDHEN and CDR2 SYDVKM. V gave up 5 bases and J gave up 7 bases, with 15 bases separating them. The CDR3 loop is CASSLQPRENTIYF. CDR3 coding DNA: TGTGCCAGCAGTCTACAACCACGAGAGAACACCATATATTTT.

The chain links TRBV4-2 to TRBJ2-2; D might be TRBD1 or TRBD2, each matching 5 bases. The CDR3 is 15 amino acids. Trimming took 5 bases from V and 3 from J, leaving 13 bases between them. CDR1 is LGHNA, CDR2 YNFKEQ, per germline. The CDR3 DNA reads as TGTGCCAGCAGCGTCCGGGACCAGGACACCGGGGAGCTGTTTTTT. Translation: CASSVRDQDTGELFF.

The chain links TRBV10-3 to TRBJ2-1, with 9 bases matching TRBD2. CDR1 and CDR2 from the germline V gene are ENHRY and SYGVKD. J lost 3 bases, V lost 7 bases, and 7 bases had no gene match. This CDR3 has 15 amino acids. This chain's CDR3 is CAITDRLADYNEQFF. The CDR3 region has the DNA TGTGCCATCACCGATCGACTAGCGGACTACAATGAGCAGTTCTTC.

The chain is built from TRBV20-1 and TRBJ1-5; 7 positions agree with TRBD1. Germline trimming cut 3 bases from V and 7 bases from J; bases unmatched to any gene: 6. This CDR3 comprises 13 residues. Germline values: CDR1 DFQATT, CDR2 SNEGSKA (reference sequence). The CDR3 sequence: CSASFDREQPQHF. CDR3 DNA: TGCAGTGCTAGTTTCGACAGGGAACAGCCCCAGCATTTT.

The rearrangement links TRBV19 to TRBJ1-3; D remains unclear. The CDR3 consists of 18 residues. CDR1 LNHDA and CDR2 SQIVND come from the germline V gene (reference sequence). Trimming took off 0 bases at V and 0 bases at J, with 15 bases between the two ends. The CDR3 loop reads CASSIDLRGPPSGNTIYF. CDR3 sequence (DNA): TGTGCCAGTAGTATAGATCTTCGCGGACCCCCCTCTGGAAACACCATATATTTT.

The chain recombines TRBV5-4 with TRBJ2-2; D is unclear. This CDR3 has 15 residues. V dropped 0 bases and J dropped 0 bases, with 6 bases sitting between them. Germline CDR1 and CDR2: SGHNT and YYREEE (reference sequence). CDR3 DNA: TGTGCCAGCAGCTTGGGACTGGCGAACACCGGGGAGCTGTTTTTT. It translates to CASSLGLANTGELFF.